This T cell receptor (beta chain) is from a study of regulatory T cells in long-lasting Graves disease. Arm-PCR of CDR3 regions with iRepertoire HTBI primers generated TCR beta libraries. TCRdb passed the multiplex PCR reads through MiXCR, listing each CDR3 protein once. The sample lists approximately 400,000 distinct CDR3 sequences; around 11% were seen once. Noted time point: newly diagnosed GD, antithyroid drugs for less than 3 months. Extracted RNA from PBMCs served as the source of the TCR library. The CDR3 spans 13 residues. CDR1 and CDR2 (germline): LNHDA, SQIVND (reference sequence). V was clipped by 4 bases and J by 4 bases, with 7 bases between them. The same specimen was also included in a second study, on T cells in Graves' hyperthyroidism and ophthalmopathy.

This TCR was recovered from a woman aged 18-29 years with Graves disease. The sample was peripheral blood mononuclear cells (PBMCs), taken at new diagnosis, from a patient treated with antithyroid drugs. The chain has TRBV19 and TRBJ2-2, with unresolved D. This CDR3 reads CASSNEFTGELFF. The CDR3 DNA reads TGTGCCAGTAGTAACGAGTTCACCGGGGAGCTGTTTTTT.